Included here is one T cell receptor beta chain sequence, with context. Antigen unknown. The germline gives CDR1 MNHEY, CDR2 SVGEGT. V was cut by 5 bases and J by 7 bases, with 12 bases left in between. The CDR3 loop spans 13 amino acids. Barcoded TCR alpha and TCR beta cDNA libraries with UMIs came from 5'RACE using constant-segment primers. MiXCR, applied by TCRdb to the 5' RACE reads, yields one record per CDR3 protein. The top ten clones hold approximately 28% of a sample with under 110,000 distinct CDR3 sequences, about 15% of them seen once. These data belong to a study of T-cell memory formation after mild COVID-19. Study findings and constraints: Later expanders leaned CD4+, whereas clones that contracted between day 15 and 85 were balanced CD4/CD8.

The chain joins TRBV6-2 or TRBV6-3 to TRBJ1-5; TRBD1 might be the D (6 bases). The TCR was taken from an adult woman who had mild COVID-19 (a few samples of this study predate the infection). Cell type and time point are not known. Source material: PBMCs or a T cell subset sorted from them (not recorded which). The CDR3 loop reads CASSPGVGQPQHF. Written as DNA, the CDR3 is TGTGCCAGCAGTCCAGGGGTCGGGCAGCCCCAGCATTTT.